This TCR beta chain was obtained from a study of CD8 T cells in Susac syndrome. Background on the study: Six sequenced Susac syndrome patients had clinically active disease, while eight or nine were in remission.

From germline, CDR1 is DFQATT and CDR2 SNEGSKA (reference sequence). V trimming: 6 bases; J trimming: 5 bases; junction bases outside the gene matches: 17. The length of the CDR3 is 16 residues. TCR beta sequencing was performed on blood CD8+ and CD4+ T cells. Roughly 0.45 to 1 ug RNA was reverse transcribed with random hexamers. In TCRdb, the immunoSEQ multiplex PCR reads were re-called with MiXCR into one record per CDR3 protein. The sample lists approximately 190,000 distinct CDR3 sequences, 90% to 96% occurring once. This receptor was identified in a human donor with Susac syndrome. Specimen: CD4+ T cells from PBMCs. The rearrangement links TRBV20-1 to TRBJ2-5; TRBD2 matches at 8 bases. The chain's CDR3 is CSAPPAGGGQWETQYF. CDR3 DNA: TGCAGTGCCCCTCCGGCCGGGGGGGGCCAGTGGGAGACCCAGTACTTC.